This passage covers 8 T cell receptor beta chains from one sample sequenced in a study of beta chain features in type 1 diabetes. Study-level points and caveats: Among patients with Type 1 diabetes, TCRB CDR3s were moderately but significantly shorter in every one of the four CD4+ subsets.

Isolated RNA was reverse transcribed in full, so expressed TCRB transcripts were sequenced. Sequencing was performed with immunoSEQ multiplex PCR; in TCRdb, only in-frame clones are kept and a portion is missing. The sample includes around 260,000 clones, around 21% seen only once; the top ten take 0.028%. For these receptors, no antigen is known. The sequencing sample was made of naive CD4+ T cells from blood. These receptors were collected from a woman aged 40-49 years with type 1 diabetes.

The J gene is TRBJ2-7, the V gene TRBV9; 9 positions match TRBD2. This CDR3 has 18 residues. Germline lookup yields CDR1 SGDLS and CDR2 YYNGEE. J was trimmed by 6 bases and V by 2 bases; bases with no gene match: 18. The CDR3 loop is CASSVLPTTPGTSLEQYF. Written as DNA, the CDR3 is TGTGCCAGCAGCGTCTTGCCCACCACGCCAGGGACTAGCCTCGAGCAGTACTTC.

This chain joins TRBV5-1 and TRBJ2-7; 7 nucleotides align to TRBD1. The ends lost 7 bases at V and 7 bases at J; junction bases unmatched: 5. This CDR3 has 11 amino acids. Germline CDR1 and CDR2: SGHRS and YFSETQ. The CDR3 sequence is CASRTGVEQYF. The CDR3 DNA reads TGCGCCAGCCGGACAGGCGTAGAGCAGTACTTC.

This clone came up a few times. This chain connects TRBV30 to TRBJ1-4, with D perhaps TRBD1 (5 bases). The CDR3 contains 14 residues. Germline V gene lookup returns CDR1 GTSNPN and CDR2 SVGIG (reference sequence). The germline V and J ends were trimmed by 4 bases and 0 bases, with 9 bases remaining between them. In DNA form, the CDR3 reads TGTGCCTGGAACTTACAGGCAACTAATGAAAAACTGTTTTTT. Protein: CAWNLQATNEKLFF.

Concerning this clone itself: The limits of the CDR3 on the DNA are not certain, so only TCRdb's listed CDR3 is given. The chain carries TRBV30 and TRBJ2-5; no DNA check was done on the table's D call, TRBD1. Including both end residues, the CDR3 is 18 amino acids long. CDR1 is GTSNPN, CDR2 SVGIG, per germline (reference sequence). CDR3 protein: CAWSETSGQGGWWETQYF.

This clone came up once. V usage is TRBV28 and J usage is TRBJ1-6, with D tentatively TRBD1 (6 bases). The CDR3 spans 20 residues. The germline gives CDR1 MDHEN, CDR2 SYDVKM. The V end lost 6 bases, the J end lost 8 bases, and 32 bases lay between the germline ends. As DNA, the CDR3 is TGTGCCAGCAGCCTAATAGGGACCGGGACAAAGGGCCCATTCGATTCACCCCTCCACTTT. Translation: CASSLIGTGTKGPFDSPLHF.

The V and J genes are TRBV4-3 and TRBJ2-3; 11 bases map to TRBD2. V lost 5 bases, J lost 1 base, and 2 bases stayed unmatched. Germline values: CDR1 LGHNA, CDR2 YSLEER. The CDR3 extends over 15 amino acids. The CDR3 sequence is CASSELAGGTDTQYF. CDR3 in DNA: TGCGCCAGCAGCGAACTAGCGGGGGGCACAGATACGCAGTATTTT.

J is TRBJ2-1 and V is TRBV7-2, with 7 bases matching TRBD1. The CDR3 loop spans 13 amino acids. V lost 5 bases and J lost 6; bases outside the gene matches: 4. The germline V gene encodes CDR1 SGHTA and CDR2 FQGNSA. CDR3 residues: CASSPGTANEQFF. The DNA for the CDR3 is TGTGCCAGCAGCCCCGGGACAGCCAATGAGCAGTTCTTC.

A few counts support this clone. The V gene is TRBV9, the J gene TRBJ1-2; D is perhaps TRBD1 (5 bases). The CDR3 covers 13 residues. The germline V gene has CDR1 SGDLS and CDR2 YYNGEE. With 4 bases removed from V and 3 bases from J, the gap between germline ends came to 10 bases. The CDR3: CASSQTGDYGYTF. CDR3 in DNA: TGTGCCAGCAGCCAGACGGGGGACTATGGCTACACCTTC.